This TCR beta chain was observed in a study of T cells in tuberculosis. TCRdb's copy holds only in-frame clones and misses some; the assay was immunoSEQ multiplex PCR. Here the sample spans roughly 35,000 clones, roughly nine tenths being singletons. V was pared by 3 bases and J by 4 bases, with 11 bases of the junction left unmatched. This CDR3 contains 16 residues. CDR1 is MNHEY and CDR2 is SMNVEV in the germline V gene (reference sequence). V usage is TRBV27 and J usage is TRBJ2-7, with 8 bases identical to TRBD2. This clonotype originated in a donor under 30 with latent tuberculosis or without tuberculosis infection. Sequencing was done on a sample of PBMCs. The CDR3 DNA is TGTGCCAGCAGTTTCCAAAACCCGGGACTAGGATACGAGCAGTACTTC. Residues: CASSFQNPGLGYEQYF.